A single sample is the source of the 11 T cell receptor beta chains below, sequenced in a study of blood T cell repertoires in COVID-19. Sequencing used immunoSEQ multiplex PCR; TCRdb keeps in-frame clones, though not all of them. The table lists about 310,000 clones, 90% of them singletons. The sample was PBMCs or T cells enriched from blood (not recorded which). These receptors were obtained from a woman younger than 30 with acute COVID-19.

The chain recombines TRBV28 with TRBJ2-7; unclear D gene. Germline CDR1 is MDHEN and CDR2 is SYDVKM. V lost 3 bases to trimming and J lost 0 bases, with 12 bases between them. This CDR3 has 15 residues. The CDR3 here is CASSFLISSSYEQYF. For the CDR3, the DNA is TGTGCCAGCAGTTTTTTAATCTCTAGCTCCTACGAGCAGTACTTC.

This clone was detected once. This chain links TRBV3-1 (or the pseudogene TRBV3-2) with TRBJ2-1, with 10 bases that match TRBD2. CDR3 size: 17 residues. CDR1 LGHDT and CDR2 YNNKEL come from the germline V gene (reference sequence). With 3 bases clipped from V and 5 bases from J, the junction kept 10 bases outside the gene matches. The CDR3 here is CASSHVPTSGLNNEQFF. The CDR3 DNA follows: TGTGCCAGCAGCCATGTTCCGACTAGCGGGCTGAACAATGAGCAGTTCTTC.

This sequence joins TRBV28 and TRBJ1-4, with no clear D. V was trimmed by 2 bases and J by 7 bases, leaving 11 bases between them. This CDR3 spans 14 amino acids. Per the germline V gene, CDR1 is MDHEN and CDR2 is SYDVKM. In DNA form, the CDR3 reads TGTGCCAGCAGTTTAGGACTTCGGATTGAAAAACTGTTTTTT. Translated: CASSLGLRIEKLFF.

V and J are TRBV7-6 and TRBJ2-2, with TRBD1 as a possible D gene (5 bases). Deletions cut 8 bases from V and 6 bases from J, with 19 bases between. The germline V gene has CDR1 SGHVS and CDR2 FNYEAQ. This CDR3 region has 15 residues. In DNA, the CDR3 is TGTGCCAGCCAACCGACAGACCCGTACGCCGGGGAGCTGTTTTTT. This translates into CASQPTDPYAGELFF.

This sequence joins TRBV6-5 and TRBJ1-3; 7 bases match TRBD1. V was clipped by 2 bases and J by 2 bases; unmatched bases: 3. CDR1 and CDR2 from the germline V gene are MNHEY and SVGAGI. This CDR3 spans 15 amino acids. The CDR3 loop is CASSYKTGPGNTIYF. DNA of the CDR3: TGTGCCAGCAGTTACAAGACAGGGCCTGGAAACACCATATATTTT.

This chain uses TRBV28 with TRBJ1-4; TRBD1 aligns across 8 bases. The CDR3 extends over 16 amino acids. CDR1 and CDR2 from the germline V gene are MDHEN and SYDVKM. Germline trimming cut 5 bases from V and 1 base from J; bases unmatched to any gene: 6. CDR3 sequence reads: CASSPGTGGTNEKLFF. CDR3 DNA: TGTGCCAGCAGTCCTGGAACAGGGGGAACTAATGAAAAACTGTTTTTT.

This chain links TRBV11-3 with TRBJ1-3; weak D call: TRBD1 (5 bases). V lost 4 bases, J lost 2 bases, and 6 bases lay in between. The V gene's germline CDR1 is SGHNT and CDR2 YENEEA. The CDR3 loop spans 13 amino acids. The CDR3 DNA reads TGTGCCAGCAGCTCAGGGACTGGAAACACCATATATTTT. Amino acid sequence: CASSSGTGNTIYF.

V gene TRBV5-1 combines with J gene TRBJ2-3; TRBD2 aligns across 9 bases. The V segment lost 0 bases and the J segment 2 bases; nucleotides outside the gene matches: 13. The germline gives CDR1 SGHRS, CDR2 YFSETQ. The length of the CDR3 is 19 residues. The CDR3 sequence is CASSLGLLAGPRFTDTQYF. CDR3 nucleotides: TGCGCCAGCAGCTTGGGCCTCCTAGCGGGACCTAGGTTCACAGATACGCAGTATTTT.

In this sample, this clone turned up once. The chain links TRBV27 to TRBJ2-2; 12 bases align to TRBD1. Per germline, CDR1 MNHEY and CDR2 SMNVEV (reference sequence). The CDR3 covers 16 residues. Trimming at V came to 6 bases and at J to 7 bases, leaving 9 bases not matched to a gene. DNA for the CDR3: TGTGCCAGCAGGGCCTGGGGGACAGGGGGCGTCGGGGAGCTGTTTTTT. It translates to CASRAWGTGGVGELFF.

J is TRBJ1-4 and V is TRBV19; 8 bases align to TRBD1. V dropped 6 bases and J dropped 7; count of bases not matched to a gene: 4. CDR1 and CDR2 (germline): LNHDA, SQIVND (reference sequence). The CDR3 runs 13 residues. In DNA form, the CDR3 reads TGTGCCAGTAGCAGGGACAGGACTGAAAAACTGTTTTTT. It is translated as CASSRDRTEKLFF. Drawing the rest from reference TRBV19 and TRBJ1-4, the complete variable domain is DGGITQSPKYLFRKEGQNVTLSCEQNLNHDAMYWYRQDPGQGLRLIYYSQIVNDFQKGDIAEGYSVSREKKESFPLTVTSAQKNPTAFYLCASSRDRTEKLFFGSGTQLSVL.

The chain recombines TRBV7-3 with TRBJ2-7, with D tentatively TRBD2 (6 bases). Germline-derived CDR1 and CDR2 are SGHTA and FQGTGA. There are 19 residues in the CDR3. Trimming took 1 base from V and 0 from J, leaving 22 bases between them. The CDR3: CASSLKPPRGAVSSYEQYF. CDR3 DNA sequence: TGTGCCAGCAGCTTAAAGCCTCCGCGCGGGGCGGTGAGCTCCTACGAGCAGTACTTC.